This TCR beta chain was observed in a study of PD-1 blockade in classical Hodgkin lymphoma. No patient escaped relapse after autologous stem cell transplantation, and brentuximab vedotin exposure varied. Method: immunoSEQ multiplex PCR; TCRdb's copy keeps in-frame clones and lacks some. The table includes approximately 99,000 clones, approximately 90% detected once. V was pared by 4 bases and J by 8 bases, with 8 bases of the junction left unmatched. The CDR3 covers 14 residues. Germline V gives CDR1 SGHNT, CDR2 YYREEE (reference sequence). Study conclusions and caveats: Repertoire differences have undefined causes, possibly disease activity or prior therapy.

To note about this clone: Antigen specificity is unknown.

This receptor was taken from a human donor with classical Hodgkin lymphoma. The V call is TRBV5-4, the J call TRBJ1-1, with TRBD1 matching 10 bases. Sequencing was performed on peripheral blood mononuclear cells (PBMCs), taken before the second cycle of nivolumab. In nucleotides, the CDR3 is TGTGCCAGCAGCCGGACAGGGGGGACCCGGGAAGCTTTCTTT. It specifies CASSRTGGTREAFF. The entire variable domain, with the rest obtained from reference TRBV5-4 and TRBJ1-1, is as follows: ETGVTQSPTHLIKTRGQQVTLRCSSQSGHNTVSWYQQALGQGPQFIFQYYREEENGRGNFPPRFSGLQFPNYSSELNVNALELDDSALYLCASSRTGGTREAFFGQGTRLTVV.